The present entry profiles one TCR beta chain with its context. The sample belongs to a study of OX40 agonist ivuxolimab in advanced cancers. In the study overall: Cancers in dose escalation were hepatocellular, melanoma, renal cell and head and neck. Three patients got partial responses; one had hepatocellular carcinoma and two had cutaneous melanoma.

Germline CDR1 and CDR2: SGHAT and FQNNGV. The V end was cut by 4 bases, the J end by 9 bases, with 18 bases between. The CDR3 contains 14 residues. Profiling relied on immunoSEQ multiplex PCR, and the TCRdb table lists in-frame clones only, not all of them. The sample contains fewer than 80,000 clones, approximately 90% of which appear only once. The chain uses TRBV11-2 and TRBJ2-5; D not resolved. The sample was CD4+ or CD8+ T cells sorted from blood, taken in a trial of the OX40 agonist ivuxolimab. This TCR was recovered from an adult with an advanced solid tumor such as melanoma, head and neck, liver or kidney cancer. Here the CDR3 reads CASSSGGWMAAQYF. As DNA, the CDR3 is TGTGCCAGCAGCTCAGGTGGATGGATGGCGGCCCAGTACTTC. Full variable domain (outside the CDR3, taken from reference TRBV11-2 and TRBJ2-5): EAGVAQSPRYKIIEKRQSVAFWCNPISGHATLYWYQQILGQGPKLLIQFQNNGVVDDSQLPKDRFSAERLKGVDSTLKIQPAKLEDSAVYLCASSSGGWMAAQYFGPGTRLLVL.